The subject of this entry is one TCR beta chain. Its specificity is unknown. This specimen comes from a study of T cell responses to AZD1222 COVID-19 vaccine. Study-level results: Spike was spanned by vaccine-associated CD4 TCRs, with dominance at 160-218 and 743-854. Seropositivity was recorded at baseline in only 6 or 7 AZD1222 recipients. Reports say nearly half of spike-specific TCRs go after unmutated variant regions. Spike-specific TCR breadth and depth both grew after two AZD1222 doses.

Some clones are missing from TCRdb's copy, which holds only in-frame ones; the method was immunoSEQ multiplex PCR. The repertoire consists of more than 70,000 clones, with 70% to 90% occurring once and the leading ten covering approximately 4.7%. The CDR3 covers 15 residues. After removal of 5 bases from V and 2 bases from J, the junction contained 5 bases not matched to a gene. Germline V gene data show CDR1 as PRHDT and CDR2 as FYEKMQ (reference sequence). The receptor was derived from an adult in good health. Source: peripheral blood, taken on day 0 of MenACWY control vaccination. The chain couples TRBV13 to TRBJ2-3; 9 nucleotides agree with TRBD2. The CDR3 DNA reads TGTGCCAGCAGCCAGACTAGCGGTTACACAGATACGCAGTATTTT. Translated, it gives CASSQTSGYTDTQYF.